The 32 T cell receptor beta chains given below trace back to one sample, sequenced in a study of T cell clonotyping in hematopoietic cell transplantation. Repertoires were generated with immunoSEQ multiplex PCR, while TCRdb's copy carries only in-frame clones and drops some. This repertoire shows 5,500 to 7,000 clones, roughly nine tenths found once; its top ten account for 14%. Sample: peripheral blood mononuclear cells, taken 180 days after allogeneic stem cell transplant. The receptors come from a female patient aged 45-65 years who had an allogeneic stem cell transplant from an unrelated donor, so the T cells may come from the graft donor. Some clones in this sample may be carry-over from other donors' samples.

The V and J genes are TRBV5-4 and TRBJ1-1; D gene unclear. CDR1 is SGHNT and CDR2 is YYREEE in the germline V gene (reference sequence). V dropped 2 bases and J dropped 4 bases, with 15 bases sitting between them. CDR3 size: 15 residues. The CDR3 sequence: CASSLLGGWGTEAFF. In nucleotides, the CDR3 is TGTGCCAGCAGCTTACTTGGAGGCTGGGGCACTGAAGCTTTCTTT.

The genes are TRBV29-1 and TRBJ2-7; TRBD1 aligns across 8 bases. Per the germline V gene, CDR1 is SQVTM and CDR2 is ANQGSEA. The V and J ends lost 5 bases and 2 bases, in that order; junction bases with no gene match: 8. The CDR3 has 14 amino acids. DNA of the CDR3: TGCAGCGTTTGGGGGACAGGAATCACCTACGAGCAGTACTTC. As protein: CSVWGTGITYEQYF.

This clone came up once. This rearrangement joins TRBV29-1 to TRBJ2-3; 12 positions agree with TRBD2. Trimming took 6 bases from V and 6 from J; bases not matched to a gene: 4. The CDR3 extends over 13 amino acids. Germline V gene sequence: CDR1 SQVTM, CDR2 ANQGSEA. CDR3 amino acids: CSVSGTSGDTQYF. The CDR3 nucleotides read TGCAGCGTCTCCGGGACTAGCGGGGATACGCAGTATTTT.

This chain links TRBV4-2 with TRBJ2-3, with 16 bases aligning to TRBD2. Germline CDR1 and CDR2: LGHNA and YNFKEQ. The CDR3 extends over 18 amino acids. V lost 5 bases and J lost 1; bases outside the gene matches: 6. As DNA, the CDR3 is TGTGCCAGCAGCGACGCCGGGACTAGCGGGGGGGGCACAGATACGCAGTATTTT. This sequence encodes CASSDAGTSGGGTDTQYF.

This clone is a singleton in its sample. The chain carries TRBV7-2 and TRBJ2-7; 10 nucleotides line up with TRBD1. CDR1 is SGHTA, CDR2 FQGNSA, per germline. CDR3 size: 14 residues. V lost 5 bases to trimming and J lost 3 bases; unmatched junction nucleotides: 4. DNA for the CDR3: TGTGCCAGCAGCCCCGGGACAGGGGTCTACGAGCAGTACTTC. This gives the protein CASSPGTGVYEQYF.

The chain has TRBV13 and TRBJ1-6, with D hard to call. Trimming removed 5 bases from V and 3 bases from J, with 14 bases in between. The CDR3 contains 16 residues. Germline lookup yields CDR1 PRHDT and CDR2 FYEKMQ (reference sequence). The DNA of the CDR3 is TGTGCCAGCAGCCCCCGGGGAGAAAGCTATAATTCACCCCTCCACTTT. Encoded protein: CASSPRGESYNSPLHF.

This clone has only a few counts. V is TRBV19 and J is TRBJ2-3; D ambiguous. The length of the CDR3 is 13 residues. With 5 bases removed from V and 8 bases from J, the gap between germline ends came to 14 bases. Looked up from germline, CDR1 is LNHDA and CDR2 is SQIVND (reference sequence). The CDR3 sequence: CASSQDPTATQYF. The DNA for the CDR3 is TGTGCCAGTAGTCAGGACCCCACCGCTACGCAGTATTTT.

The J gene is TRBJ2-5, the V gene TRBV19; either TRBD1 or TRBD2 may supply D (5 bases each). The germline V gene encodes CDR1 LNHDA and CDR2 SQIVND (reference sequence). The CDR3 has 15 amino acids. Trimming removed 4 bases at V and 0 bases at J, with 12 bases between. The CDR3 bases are TGTGCCAGTAGTACCGGGACCATGGACCAAGAGACCCAGTACTTC. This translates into CASSTGTMDQETQYF.

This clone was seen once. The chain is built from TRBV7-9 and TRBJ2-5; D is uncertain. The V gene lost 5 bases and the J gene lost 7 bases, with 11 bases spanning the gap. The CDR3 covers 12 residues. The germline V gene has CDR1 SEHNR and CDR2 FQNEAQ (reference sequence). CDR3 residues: CASSPSAGTQYF. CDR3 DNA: TGTGCCAGCAGCCCGTCAGCAGGGACCCAGTACTTC.

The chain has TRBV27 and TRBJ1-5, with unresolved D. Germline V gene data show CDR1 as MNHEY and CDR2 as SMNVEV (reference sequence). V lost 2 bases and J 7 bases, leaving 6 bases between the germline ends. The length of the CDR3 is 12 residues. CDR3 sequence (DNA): TGTGCCAGCAGTTTAGTGGGCCAGCCCCAGCATTTT. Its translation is CASSLVGQPQHF.

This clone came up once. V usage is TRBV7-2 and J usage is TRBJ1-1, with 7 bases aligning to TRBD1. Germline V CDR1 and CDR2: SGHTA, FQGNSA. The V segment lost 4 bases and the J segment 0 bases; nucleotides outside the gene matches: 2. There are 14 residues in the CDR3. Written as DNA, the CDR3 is TGTGCCAGCAGCTGGGACAGACTGAACACTGAAGCTTTCTTT. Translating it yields CASSWDRLNTEAFF.

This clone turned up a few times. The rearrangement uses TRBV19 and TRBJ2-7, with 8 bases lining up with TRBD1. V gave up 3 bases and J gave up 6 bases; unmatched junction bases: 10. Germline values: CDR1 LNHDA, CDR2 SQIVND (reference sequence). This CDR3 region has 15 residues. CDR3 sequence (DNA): TGTGCCAGTAGTATCGGGGCAGGGGGCCCCTTCGAGCAGTACTTC. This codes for CASSIGAGGPFEQYF.

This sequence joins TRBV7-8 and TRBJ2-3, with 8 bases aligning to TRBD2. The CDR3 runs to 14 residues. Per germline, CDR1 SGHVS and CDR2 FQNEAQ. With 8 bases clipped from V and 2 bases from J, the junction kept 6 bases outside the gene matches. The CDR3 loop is CASCRGGVTDTQYF. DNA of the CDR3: TGTGCCAGCTGCCGGGGGGGGGTCACAGATACGCAGTATTTT.

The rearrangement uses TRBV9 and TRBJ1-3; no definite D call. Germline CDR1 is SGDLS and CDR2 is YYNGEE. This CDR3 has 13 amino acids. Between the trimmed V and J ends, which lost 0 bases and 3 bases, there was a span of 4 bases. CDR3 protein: CASSVGIGNTIYF. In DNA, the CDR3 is TGTGCCAGCAGCGTAGGGATTGGAAACACCATATATTTT.

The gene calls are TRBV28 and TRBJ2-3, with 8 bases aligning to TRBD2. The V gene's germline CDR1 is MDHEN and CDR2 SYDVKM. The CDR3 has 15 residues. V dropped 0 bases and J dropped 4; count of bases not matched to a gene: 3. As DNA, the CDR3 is TGTGCCAGCAGTTTATGGACTAGCGACGCAGATACGCAGTATTTT. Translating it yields CASSLWTSDADTQYF.

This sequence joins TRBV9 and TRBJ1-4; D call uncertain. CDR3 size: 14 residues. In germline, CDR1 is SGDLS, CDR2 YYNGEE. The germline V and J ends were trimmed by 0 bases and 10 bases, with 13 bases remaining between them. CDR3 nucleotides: TGTGCCAGCAGCGTAGGGGTGTTCGACGCAAAACTGTTTTTT. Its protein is CASSVGVFDAKLFF. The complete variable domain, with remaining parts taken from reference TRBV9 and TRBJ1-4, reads DSGVTQTPKHLITATGQRVTLRCSPRSGDLSVYWYQQSLDQGLQFLIQYYNGEERAKGNILERFSAQQFPDLHSELNLSSLELGDSALYFCASSVGVFDAKLFFGSGTQLSVL.

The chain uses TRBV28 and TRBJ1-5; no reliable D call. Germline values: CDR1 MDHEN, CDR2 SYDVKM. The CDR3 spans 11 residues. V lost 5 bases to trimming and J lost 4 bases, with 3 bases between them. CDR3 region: CASSRNQPQHF. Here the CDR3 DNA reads TGTGCCAGCAGTAGAAATCAGCCCCAGCATTTT.

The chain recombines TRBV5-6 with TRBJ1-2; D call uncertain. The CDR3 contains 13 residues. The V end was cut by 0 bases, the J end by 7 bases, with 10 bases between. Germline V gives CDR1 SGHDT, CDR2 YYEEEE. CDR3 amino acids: CASSLEARSGYTF. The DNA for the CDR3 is TGTGCCAGCAGCTTGGAGGCCAGGAGTGGCTACACCTTC.

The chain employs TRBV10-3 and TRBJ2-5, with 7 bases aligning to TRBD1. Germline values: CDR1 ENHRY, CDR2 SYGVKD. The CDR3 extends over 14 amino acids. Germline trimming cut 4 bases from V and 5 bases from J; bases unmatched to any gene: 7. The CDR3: CAISATGDSETQYF. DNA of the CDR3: TGTGCCATCAGTGCCACAGGGGATTCGGAGACCCAGTACTTC.

CDR3: CASSGLGLAGPDTQYF. In DNA, the CDR3 is TGTGCCAGCAGTGGATTAGGTCTAGCCGGTCCGGATACGCAGTATTTT. V is TRBV2 and J is TRBJ2-3; the D gene is possibly TRBD2 (5 bases). Trimming shortened V by 4 bases and J by 6 bases, and 20 bases separated the two germline ends. CDR3 length equals 16 residues. Germline loops: CDR1 SNHLY, CDR2 FYNNEI. The entire variable domain, with the rest obtained from reference TRBV2 and TRBJ2-3, is as follows: EPEVTQTPSHQVTQMGQEVILRCVPISNHLYFYWYRQILGQKVEFLVSFYNNEISEKSEIFDDQFSVERPDGSNFTLKIRSTKLEDSAMYFCASSGLGLAGPDTQYFGPGTRLTVL.

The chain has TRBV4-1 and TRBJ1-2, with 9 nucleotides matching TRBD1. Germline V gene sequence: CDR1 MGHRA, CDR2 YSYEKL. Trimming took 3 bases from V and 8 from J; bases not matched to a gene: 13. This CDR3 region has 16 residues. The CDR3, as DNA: TGCGCCAGCAGCCAGGCGGACAGGGGAGAGGTAGGGGGCTACACCTTC. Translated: CASSQADRGEVGGYTF.

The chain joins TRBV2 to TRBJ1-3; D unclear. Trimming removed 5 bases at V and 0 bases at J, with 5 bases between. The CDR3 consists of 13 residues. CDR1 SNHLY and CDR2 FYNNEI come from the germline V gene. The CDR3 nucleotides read TGTGCCAGCAGTCGGGGCTCTGGAAACACCATATATTTT. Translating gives CASSRGSGNTIYF.

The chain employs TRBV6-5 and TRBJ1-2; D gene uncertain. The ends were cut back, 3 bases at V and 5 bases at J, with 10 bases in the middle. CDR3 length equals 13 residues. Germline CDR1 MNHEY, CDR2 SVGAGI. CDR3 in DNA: TGTGCCAGCAGTTATGAACCCGAGTATGGCTACACCTTC. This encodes CASSYEPEYGYTF.

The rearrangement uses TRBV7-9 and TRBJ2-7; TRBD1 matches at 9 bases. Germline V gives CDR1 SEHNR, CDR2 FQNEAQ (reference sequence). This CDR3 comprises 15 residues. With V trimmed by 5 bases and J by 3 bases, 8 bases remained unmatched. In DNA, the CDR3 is TGTGCCAGCAGCCCTCTGGACAGGGGAGGCTACGAGCAGTACTTC. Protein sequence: CASSPLDRGGYEQYF.

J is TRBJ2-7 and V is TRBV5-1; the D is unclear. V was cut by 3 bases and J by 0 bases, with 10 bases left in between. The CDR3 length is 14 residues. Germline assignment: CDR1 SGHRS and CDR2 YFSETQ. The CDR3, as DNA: TGCGCCAGCAGCTGGGCGGCAACCTCCTACGAGCAGTACTTC. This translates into CASSWAATSYEQYF.

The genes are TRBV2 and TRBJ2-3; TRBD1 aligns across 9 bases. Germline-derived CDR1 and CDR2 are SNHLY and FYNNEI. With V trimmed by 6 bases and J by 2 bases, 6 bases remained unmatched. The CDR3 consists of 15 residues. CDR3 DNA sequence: TGTGCCAGCAGATCTACAGGGGGCTACACAGATACGCAGTATTTT. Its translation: CASRSTGGYTDTQYF. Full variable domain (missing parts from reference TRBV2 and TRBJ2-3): EPEVTQTPSHQVTQMGQEVILRCVPISNHLYFYWYRQILGQKVEFLVSFYNNEISEKSEIFDDQFSVERPDGSNFTLKIRSTKLEDSAMYFCASRSTGGYTDTQYFGPGTRLTVL.

The CDR3 region has the DNA TGCGCCAGCAGCTTGGGACCCCCGGCTTCACCCCTCCACTTT. Residues: CASSLGPPASPLHF. The chain carries TRBV5-1 and TRBJ1-6; D is undetermined. CDR1 and CDR2 from the germline V gene are SGHRS and YFSETQ. The CDR3 is 14 amino acids. With 0 bases removed from V and 9 bases from J, the gap between germline ends came to 10 bases.

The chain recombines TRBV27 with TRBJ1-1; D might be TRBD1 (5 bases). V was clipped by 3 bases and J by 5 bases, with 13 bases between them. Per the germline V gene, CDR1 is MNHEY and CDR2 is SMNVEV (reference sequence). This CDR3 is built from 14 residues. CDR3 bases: TGTGCCAGCAGTTTCTTGGGGGTTTCAACTGAAGCTTTCTTT. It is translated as CASSFLGVSTEAFF.

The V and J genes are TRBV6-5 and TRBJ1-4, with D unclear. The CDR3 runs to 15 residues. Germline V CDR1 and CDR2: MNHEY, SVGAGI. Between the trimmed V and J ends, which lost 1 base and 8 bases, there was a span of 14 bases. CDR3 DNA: TGTGCCAGCAGTTACTTTCAGGCGAATCAAGAAAAACTGTTTTTT. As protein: CASSYFQANQEKLFF.

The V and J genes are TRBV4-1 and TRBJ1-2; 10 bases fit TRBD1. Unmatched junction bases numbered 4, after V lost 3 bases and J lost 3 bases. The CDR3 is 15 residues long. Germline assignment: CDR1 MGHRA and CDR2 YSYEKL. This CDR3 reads CASSQRQGADYGYTF. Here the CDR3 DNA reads TGCGCCAGCAGCCAGAGACAGGGGGCGGACTATGGCTACACCTTC.

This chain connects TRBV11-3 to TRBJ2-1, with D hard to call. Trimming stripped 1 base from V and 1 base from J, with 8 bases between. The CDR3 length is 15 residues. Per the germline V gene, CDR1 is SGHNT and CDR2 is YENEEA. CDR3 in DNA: TGTGCCAGCAGCTTAGGGGTTTGGTCCTACAATGAGCAGTTCTTC. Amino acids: CASSLGVWSYNEQFF. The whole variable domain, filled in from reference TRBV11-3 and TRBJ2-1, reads EAGVVQSPRYKIIEKKQPVAFWCNPISGHNTLYWYLQNLGQGPELLIRYENEEAVDDSQLPKDRFSAERLKGVDSTLKIQPAELGDSAVYLCASSLGVWSYNEQFFGPGTRLTVL.

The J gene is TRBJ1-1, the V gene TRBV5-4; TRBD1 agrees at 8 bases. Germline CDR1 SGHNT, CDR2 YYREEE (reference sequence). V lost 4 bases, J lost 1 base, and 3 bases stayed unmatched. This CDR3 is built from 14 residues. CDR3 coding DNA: TGTGCCAGCAGCCGAGGACAGGGGAACACTGAAGCTTTCTTT. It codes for CASSRGQGNTEAFF.